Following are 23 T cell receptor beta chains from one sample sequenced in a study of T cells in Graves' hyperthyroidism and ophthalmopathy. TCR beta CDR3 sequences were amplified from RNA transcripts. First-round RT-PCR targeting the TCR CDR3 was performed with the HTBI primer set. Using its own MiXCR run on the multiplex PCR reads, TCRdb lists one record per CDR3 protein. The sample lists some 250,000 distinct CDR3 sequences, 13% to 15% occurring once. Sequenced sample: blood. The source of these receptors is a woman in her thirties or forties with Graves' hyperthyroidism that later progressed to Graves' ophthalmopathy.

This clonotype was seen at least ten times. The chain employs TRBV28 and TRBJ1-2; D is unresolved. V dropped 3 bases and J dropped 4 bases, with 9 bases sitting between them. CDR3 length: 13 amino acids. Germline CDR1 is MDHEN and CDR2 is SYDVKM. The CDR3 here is CASSFGRIYGYTF. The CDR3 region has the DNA TGTGCCAGCAGTTTTGGTAGAATCTATGGCTACACCTTC.

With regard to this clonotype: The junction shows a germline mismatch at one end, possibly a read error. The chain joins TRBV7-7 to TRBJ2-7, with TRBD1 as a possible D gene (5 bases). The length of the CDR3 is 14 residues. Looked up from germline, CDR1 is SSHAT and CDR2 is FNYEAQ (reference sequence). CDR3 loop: CASSLGLPASEQYF. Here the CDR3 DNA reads TGTGCTAGCAGCTTGGGGCTGCCGGCCTCGGAGCAGTACTTC.

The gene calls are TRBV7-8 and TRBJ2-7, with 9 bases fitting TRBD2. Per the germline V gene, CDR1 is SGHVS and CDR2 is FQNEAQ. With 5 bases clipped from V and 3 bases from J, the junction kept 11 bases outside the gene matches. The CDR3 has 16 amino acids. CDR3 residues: CASSPEGLALIYEQYF. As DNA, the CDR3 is TGTGCCAGCAGCCCAGAGGGACTAGCCTTAATCTACGAGCAGTACTTC.

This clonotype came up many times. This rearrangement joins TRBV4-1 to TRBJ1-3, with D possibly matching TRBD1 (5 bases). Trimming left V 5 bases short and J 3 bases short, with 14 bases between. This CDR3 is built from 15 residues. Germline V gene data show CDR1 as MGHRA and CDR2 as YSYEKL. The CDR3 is CASSSRAGGGNTIYF. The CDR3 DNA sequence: TGCGCCAGCAGCTCCCGCGCGGGGGGTGGAAACACCATATATTTT.

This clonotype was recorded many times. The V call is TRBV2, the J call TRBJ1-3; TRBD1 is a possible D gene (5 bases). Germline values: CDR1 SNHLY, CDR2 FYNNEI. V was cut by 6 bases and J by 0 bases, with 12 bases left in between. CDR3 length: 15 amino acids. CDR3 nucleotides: TGTGCCAGCAGGCCGGGACCGTACTCTGGAAACACCATATATTTT. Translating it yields CASRPGPYSGNTIYF.

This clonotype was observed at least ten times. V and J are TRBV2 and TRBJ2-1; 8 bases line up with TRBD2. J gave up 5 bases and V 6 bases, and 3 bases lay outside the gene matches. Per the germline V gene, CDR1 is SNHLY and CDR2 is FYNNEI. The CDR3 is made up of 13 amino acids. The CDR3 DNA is TGTGCCAGCAGACTAGCGGACAACAATGAGCAGTTCTTC. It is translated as CASRLADNNEQFF.

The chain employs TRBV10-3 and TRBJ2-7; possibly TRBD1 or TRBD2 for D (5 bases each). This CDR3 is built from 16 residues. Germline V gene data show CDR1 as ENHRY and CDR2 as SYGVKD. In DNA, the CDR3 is TGTGCTTCAAGTGACGGGGTGGGAGCAGGGACCTACGAGCAGTACTTC. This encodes CASSDGVGAGTYEQYF.

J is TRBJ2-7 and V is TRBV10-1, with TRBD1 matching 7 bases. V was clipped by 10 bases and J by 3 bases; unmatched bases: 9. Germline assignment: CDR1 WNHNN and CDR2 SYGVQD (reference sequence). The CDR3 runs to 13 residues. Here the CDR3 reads CATPWTGYYEQYF. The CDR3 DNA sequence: TGCGCCACTCCCTGGACAGGTTACTACGAGCAGTACTTC.

CDR3 sequence: CSASRGDEQFF. The CDR3 DNA reads as TGCAGTGCTAGTAGGGGAGATGAGCAGTTCTTC. V gene TRBV20-1 combines with J gene TRBJ2-1; D might be TRBD1 or TRBD2, each matching 5 bases. V dropped 3 bases and J dropped 8 bases, with 8 bases sitting between them. Germline V gene data show CDR1 as DFQATT and CDR2 as SNEGSKA (reference sequence). CDR3 size: 11 residues.

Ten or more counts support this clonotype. Written as DNA, the CDR3 is TGTGCCAGCAGTTCCCTACTCATGAACACTGAAGCTTTCTTT. Its protein is CASSSLLMNTEAFF. The chain combines TRBV6-5 with TRBJ1-1; D gene unclear. V was cut by 4 bases and J by 0 bases, with 9 bases left in between. Germline V CDR1 and CDR2: MNHEY, SVGAGI. This CDR3 contains 14 residues.

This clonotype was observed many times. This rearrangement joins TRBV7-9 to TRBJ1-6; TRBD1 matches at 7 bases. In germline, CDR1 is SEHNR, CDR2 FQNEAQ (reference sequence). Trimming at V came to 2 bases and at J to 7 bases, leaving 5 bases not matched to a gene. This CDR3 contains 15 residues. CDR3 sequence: CASSLRQGENSPLHF. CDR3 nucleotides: TGTGCCAGCAGCTTAAGACAGGGTGAAAATTCACCCCTCCACTTT.

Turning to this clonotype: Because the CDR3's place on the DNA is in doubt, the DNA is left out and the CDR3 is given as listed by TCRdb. The CDR3 loop is CSARVASGSSIDF. V usage is TRBV20-1 and J usage is TRBJ2-5; the table's D gene call, TRBD2, was not cross checked with the DNA. Germline V gene data show CDR1 as DFQATT and CDR2 as SNEGSKA (reference sequence). Including both end residues, the CDR3 is 13 amino acids long.

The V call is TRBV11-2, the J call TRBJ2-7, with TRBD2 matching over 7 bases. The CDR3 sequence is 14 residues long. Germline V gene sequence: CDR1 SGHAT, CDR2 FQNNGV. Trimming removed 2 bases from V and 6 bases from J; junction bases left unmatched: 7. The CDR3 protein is CASSLLAAGAEQYF. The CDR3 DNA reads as TGTGCCAGCAGCTTACTAGCGGCGGGAGCCGAGCAGTACTTC. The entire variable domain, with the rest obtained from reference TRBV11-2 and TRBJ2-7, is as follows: EAGVAQSPRYKIIEKRQSVAFWCNPISGHATLYWYQQILGQGPKLLIQFQNNGVVDDSQLPKDRFSAERLKGVDSTLKIQPAKLEDSAVYLCASSLLAAGAEQYFGPGTRLTVT.

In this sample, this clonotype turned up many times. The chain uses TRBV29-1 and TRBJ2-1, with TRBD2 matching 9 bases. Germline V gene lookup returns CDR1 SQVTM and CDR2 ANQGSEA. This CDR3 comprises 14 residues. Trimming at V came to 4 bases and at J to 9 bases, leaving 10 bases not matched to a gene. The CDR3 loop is CSVGGGLAGFEQFF. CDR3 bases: TGCAGCGTTGGCGGTGGTCTAGCGGGATTTGAGCAGTTCTTC.

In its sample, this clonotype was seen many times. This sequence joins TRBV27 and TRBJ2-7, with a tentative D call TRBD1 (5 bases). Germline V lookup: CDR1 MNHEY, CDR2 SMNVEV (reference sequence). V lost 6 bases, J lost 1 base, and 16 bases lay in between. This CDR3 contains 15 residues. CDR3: CASSFDRTISYEQYF. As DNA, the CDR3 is TGTGCCAGCAGCTTCGATAGGACAATTTCCTACGAGCAGTACTTC.

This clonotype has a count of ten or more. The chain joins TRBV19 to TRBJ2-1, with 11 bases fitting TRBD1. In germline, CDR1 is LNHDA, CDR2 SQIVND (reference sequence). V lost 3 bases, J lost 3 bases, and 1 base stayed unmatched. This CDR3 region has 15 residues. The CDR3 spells CASSIGTGGYNEQFF. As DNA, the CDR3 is TGTGCCAGTAGTATCGGGACAGGGGGCTACAATGAGCAGTTCTTC.

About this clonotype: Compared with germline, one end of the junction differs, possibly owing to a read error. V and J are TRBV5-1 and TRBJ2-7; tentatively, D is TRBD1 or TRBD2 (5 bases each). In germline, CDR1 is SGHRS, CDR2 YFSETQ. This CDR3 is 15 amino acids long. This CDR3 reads CASNLFGTRGCEQYF. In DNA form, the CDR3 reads TGCGCCAGCAACTTGTTCGGGACCCGGGGCTGCGAGCAGTACTTC.

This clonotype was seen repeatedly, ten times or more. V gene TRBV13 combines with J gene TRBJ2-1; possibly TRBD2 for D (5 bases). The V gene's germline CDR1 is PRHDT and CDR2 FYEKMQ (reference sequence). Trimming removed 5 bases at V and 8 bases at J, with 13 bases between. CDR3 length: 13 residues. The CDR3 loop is CASSPSTEDEQFF. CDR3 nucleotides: TGTGCCAGCAGCCCTTCGACGGAGGATGAGCAGTTCTTC. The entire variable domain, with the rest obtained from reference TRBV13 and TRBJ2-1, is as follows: AAGVIQSPRHLIKEKRETATLKCYPIPRHDTVYWYQQGPGQDPQFLISFYEKMQSDKGSIPDRFSAQQFSDYHSELNMSSLELGDSALYFCASSPSTEDEQFFGPGTRLTVL.

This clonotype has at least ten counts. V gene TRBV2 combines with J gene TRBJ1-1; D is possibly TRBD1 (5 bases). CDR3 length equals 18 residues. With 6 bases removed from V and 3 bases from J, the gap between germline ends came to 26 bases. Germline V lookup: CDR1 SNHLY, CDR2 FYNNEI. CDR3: CASRDLFSDGTGDTEAFF. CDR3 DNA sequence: TGTGCCAGCAGGGACCTTTTCTCGGACGGGACGGGTGACACTGAAGCTTTCTTT.

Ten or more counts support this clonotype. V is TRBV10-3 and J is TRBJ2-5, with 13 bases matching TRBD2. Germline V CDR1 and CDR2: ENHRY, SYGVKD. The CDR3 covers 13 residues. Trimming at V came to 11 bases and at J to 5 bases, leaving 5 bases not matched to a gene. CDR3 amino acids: CAVGTSGTETQYF. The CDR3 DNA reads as TGTGCCGTCGGGACTAGCGGGACCGAGACCCAGTACTTC.

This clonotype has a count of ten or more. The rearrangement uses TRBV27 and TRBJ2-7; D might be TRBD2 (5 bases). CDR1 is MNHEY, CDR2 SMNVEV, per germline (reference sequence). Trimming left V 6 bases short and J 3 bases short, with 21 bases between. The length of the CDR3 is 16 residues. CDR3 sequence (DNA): TGTGCCAGCAGACGGACTCGGACGGTCTTCGACTACGAGCAGTACTTC. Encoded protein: CASRRTRTVFDYEQYF.

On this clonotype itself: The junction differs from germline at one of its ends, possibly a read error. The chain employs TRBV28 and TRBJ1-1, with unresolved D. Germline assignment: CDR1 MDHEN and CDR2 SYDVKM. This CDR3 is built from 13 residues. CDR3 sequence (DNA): TGTGCCGGCAGTCTAGGACTGTTCACTGAAGCTTTCTTT. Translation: CAGSLGLFTEAFF. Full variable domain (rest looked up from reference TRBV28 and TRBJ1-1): DVKVTQSSRYLVKRTGEKVFLECVQDMDHENMFWYRQDPGLGLRLIYFSYDVKMKEKGDIPEGYSVSREKKERFSLILESASTNQTSMYLCAGSLGLFTEAFFGQGTRLTVV.

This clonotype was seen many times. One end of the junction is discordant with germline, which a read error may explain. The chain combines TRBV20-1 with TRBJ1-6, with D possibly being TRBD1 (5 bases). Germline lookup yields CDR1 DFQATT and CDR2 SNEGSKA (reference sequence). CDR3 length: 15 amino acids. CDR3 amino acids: CSAREWRGPNSPLHF. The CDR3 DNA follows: TGCAGTGCCAGAGAGTGGAGGGGCCCTAATTCACCCCTCCACTTT.